This T cell receptor (beta chain) was obtained from a study of shared clonotypes between healthy human individuals. Study-wide results and limits: Non-shared clonotypes had lower generation probabilities than those shared by all four donors.

Profiling relied on immunoSEQ multiplex PCR, and the TCRdb table lists in-frame clones only, not all of them. There are around 1.1 million clones in the sample; around 77% occur only once, and 0.89% lies in the top ten. Concerning this clone: The antigen remains unidentified.

Researchers partitioned CD4+ cells into CD45RA+ naive and CD45RA-negative memory subsets. Germline loops: CDR1 SGHAT, CDR2 FQNNGV. Trimming shortened V by 6 bases and J by 7 bases, and 16 bases separated the two germline ends. The length of the CDR3 is 14 residues. Sequenced sample: memory CD4+ T cells from PBMCs. The subset: CD45RA-negative fraction. The clonotype originates from a man between 18 and 35 years old in good health. Some clones in this sample may be carry-over from other donors' samples. The chain couples TRBV11-2 to TRBJ1-5, with D uncertain. CDR3 bases: TGTGCCAGCAGTCCCACTCCACGAAGCCAGCCCCAGCATTTT. It specifies CASSPTPRSQPQHF.